This is a list of T cell receptor beta chains from one sample in a study of shared clonotypes between healthy human individuals. Sequencing was performed with immunoSEQ multiplex PCR; in TCRdb, only in-frame clones are kept and a portion is missing. There are 800,000 or so clones in the sample; about 96% occur only once, and 0.2% to 0.25% lies in the top ten. Sample: naive CD8+ T cells sorted from blood. The origin of the receptors is a man younger than 45 in good health. Both conserved end residues are part of each CDR3. Each record gives: V gene, D gene, clone size, J gene, CDR3 length, CDR3 DNA, CDR3 protein. D genes are given only for firm matches. Clone size is given for some rows only: seen once, a few or many times, or a class if the clone is expanded.

>TRBV7-9|-|-|TRBJ2-1|16
TGTGCCAGCAGCTCGGAAGAACGGGGGTCGTACAATGAGCAGTTCTTC
CASSSEERGSYNEQFF
>TRBV27|-|-|TRBJ2-7|12
TGTGCCAGCAGTCCCCAGGGCACCGAGCAGTACTTC
CASSPQGTEQYF
>TRBV4-1|-|-|TRBJ1-4|13
TGCGCCAGCAGCCGAGGACCCTCGGAAAAACTGTTTTTT
CASSRGPSEKLFF
>TRBV6-5|TRBD1|-|TRBJ2-5|14
TGTGCCAGCAGACCTACAGGGGGCGCAGAGACCCAGTACTTC
CASRPTGGAETQYF
>TRBV9|TRBD2|once|TRBJ2-1|15
TGTGCCAGCAGCCCCAGCGGGAGTTCCTACAATGAGCAGTTCTTC
CASSPSGSSYNEQFF
>TRBV9|-|-|TRBJ2-7|14
TGTGCCAGCAGCGCCGGGACTGACTCCTACGAGCAGTACTTC
CASSAGTDSYEQYF
>TRBV5-6|-|-|TRBJ1-2|12
TGTGCCAGCAGCTTACGGCAGTACGGCTACACCTTC
CASSLRQYGYTF
>TRBV5-1|TRBD1|once|TRBJ1-2|16
TGCGCCAGCAGCTTGACTTACCCAGGGGGCGCGAGAGGCTACACCTTC
CASSLTYPGGARGYTF
>TRBV11-3|-|-|TRBJ1-5|14
TGTGCCAGCGACGCAAAAGGGGGCAATCAGCCCCAGCATTTT
CASDAKGGNQPQHF
>TRBV27|TRBD2|-|TRBJ2-7|13
TGTGCCAGCGGTAGCGGGAATGCGAACGAGCAGTACTTC
CASGSGNANEQYF
>TRBV11-2|-|-|TRBJ2-1|14
TGTGCCAGCAGCTCGACTAGTTCCTACAATGAGCAGTTCTTC
CASSSTSSYNEQFF
>TRBV30|-|-|TRBJ1-5|13
TGTGCCTGGAGGTACAATAGCAATCAGCCCCAGCATTTT
CAWRYNSNQPQHF
>TRBV2|-|-|TRBJ1-5|15
TGTGCCAGCAGTGGGGGACCGCTTAGCAATCAGCCCCAGCATTTT
CASSGGPLSNQPQHF
>TRBV7-9|-|-|TRBJ2-5|18
TGTGCCAGCAGCTTAGCGGGGAAGACAGACACGACAAAGGAGACCCAGTACTTC
CASSLAGKTDTTKETQYF
>TRBV7-9|-|-|TRBJ1-2|14
TGTGCCAGCAGCTTAGGACAGATTTACTATGGCTACACCTTC
CASSLGQIYYGYTF
>TRBV5-6|-|once|TRBJ2-1|13
TGTGCCAGCAGCTTCGTGACTAGGCATGAGCAGTTCTTC
CASSFVTRHEQFF